These 27 T cell receptor beta chains were all obtained from the same sample, sequenced in a study of blood T cell repertoires in COVID-19. Produced via immunoSEQ multiplex PCR; TCRdb's table is partial and in-frame only. Here the sample spans fewer than 30,000 clones, 65% to 90% being singletons. Material: peripheral blood. Source of these receptors: a human donor in a cohort sampled during active COVID-19.

This clone was detected once. The gene calls are TRBV5-5 and TRBJ1-5; D might be TRBD1 (5 bases). The CDR3 runs to 17 residues. Germline loops: CDR1 SGHKS, CDR2 YYEKEE (reference sequence). The CDR3 loop is CVSLRGLIDYSNQPQHF. In DNA form, the CDR3 reads TGTGTCTCCCTAAGGGGACTGATCGACTATAGCAATCAGCCCCAGCATTTT.

V is TRBV29-1 and J is TRBJ2-5, with 9 bases lining up with TRBD1. Germline V lookup: CDR1 SQVTM, CDR2 ANQGSEA. Trimming at V came to 6 bases and at J to 3 bases, leaving 5 bases not matched to a gene. This CDR3 has 13 amino acids. The CDR3 reads CSVRDRAKETQYF. CDR3 sequence (DNA): TGCAGCGTCCGGGACAGGGCTAAAGAGACCCAGTACTTC.

The rearrangement links TRBV3-1 (or the pseudogene TRBV3-2) to TRBJ2-1, with D perhaps matching TRBD2 (5 bases). The CDR3 loop spans 11 amino acids. CDR1 is LGHDT, CDR2 YNNKEL, per germline (reference sequence). The V end lost 4 bases, the J end lost 8 bases, and 6 bases lay between the germline ends. The CDR3 spells CASSRRDEQFF. The CDR3 DNA reads TGTGCCAGCAGCCGGCGGGATGAGCAGTTCTTC.

The chain has TRBV9 and TRBJ2-1, with D possibly being TRBD2 (6 bases). Germline V gives CDR1 SGDLS, CDR2 YYNGEE. Trimming left V 4 bases short and J 8 bases short, with 22 bases between. The CDR3 spans 16 residues. The CDR3 DNA is TGTGCCAGCAGCCCCCGGGGACGAGGGGACTGGGATGAGCAGTTCTTC. Protein: CASSPRGRGDWDEQFF.

This rearrangement joins TRBV2 to TRBJ1-2; TRBD1 might be the D (6 bases). V lost 7 bases, J lost 4 bases, and 16 bases lay in between. CDR1 is SNHLY and CDR2 is FYNNEI in the germline V gene. The CDR3 consists of 14 residues. The CDR3 region is CASTNTGFGYGYTF. CDR3 sequence (DNA): TGTGCCAGCACCAACACAGGGTTCGGCTATGGCTACACCTTC.

For the CDR3, the DNA is TGTGCCAGCAGTCCGAGGTCGCCGGGACAGGATGGCTACACCTTC. This sequence encodes CASSPRSPGQDGYTF. The rearrangement joins TRBV6-2 or TRBV6-3 to TRBJ1-2; 8 positions agree with TRBD1. This CDR3 spans 15 amino acids. Germline values: CDR1 MNHEY, CDR2 SVGEGT. The V gene end was trimmed by 5 bases and the J gene end by 6 bases; junction bases not matched to a gene: 11.

The genes are TRBV29-1 and TRBJ2-2, with a weak D call TRBD2 (5 bases). CDR1 is SQVTM and CDR2 is ANQGSEA in the germline V gene. Trimming stripped 2 bases from V and 6 bases from J, with 16 bases between. The CDR3 totals 15 residues. The CDR3 sequence is CSVEKRLAGPGELFF. CDR3 nucleotide sequence: TGCAGCGTTGAAAAAAGGCTAGCTGGACCCGGGGAGCTGTTTTTT.

The J gene is TRBJ1-2, the V gene TRBV4-3, with 11 bases identical to TRBD1. Germline CDR1 LGHNA, CDR2 YSLEER. The CDR3 covers 14 residues. The ends lost 4 bases at V and 7 bases at J; junction bases unmatched: 5. The CDR3 DNA reads as TGCGCCAGCAGCCCGGACAGGGGGCCAAGTGGCTACACCTTC. Protein: CASSPDRGPSGYTF.

CDR3 residues: CASSGEETQYF. CDR3 DNA: TGTGCCAGCAGCGGGGAGGAGACCCAGTACTTC. The chain carries TRBV9 and TRBJ2-5; weak D call: TRBD2 (5 bases). This CDR3 is 11 amino acids long. V lost 3 bases and J lost 5, with 5 bases in between. CDR1 SGDLS and CDR2 YYNGEE come from the germline V gene.

The J gene is TRBJ2-1, the V gene TRBV28; TRBD2 agrees at 13 bases. The germline CDR1 and CDR2 sequences are MDHEN and SYDVKM. V dropped 5 bases and J dropped 2; count of bases not matched to a gene: 6. CDR3 length equals 17 residues. The CDR3, as DNA: TGTGCCAGCAGTCCAGGACTAGCGGGAGAAACCTACAATGAGCAGTTCTTC. Translation gives CASSPGLAGETYNEQFF.

The CDR3 DNA is TGTGCCAGCAGCGTAAGGCTAGCGGGAGCGTACAATGAGCAGTTCTTC. Translation: CASSVRLAGAYNEQFF. The chain has TRBV9 and TRBJ2-1, with 10 positions matching TRBD2. After removal of 1 base from V and 4 bases from J, the junction contained 5 bases not matched to a gene. The CDR3 is 16 residues long. Germline loops: CDR1 SGDLS, CDR2 YYNGEE. Supplemented by reference TRBV9 and TRBJ2-1, the full variable domain reads DSGVTQTPKHLITATGQRVTLRCSPRSGDLSVYWYQQSLDQGLQFLIQYYNGEERAKGNILERFSAQQFPDLHSELNLSSLELGDSALYFCASSVRLAGAYNEQFFGPGTRLTVL.

The rearrangement links TRBV30 to TRBJ1-1; maybe TRBD1 (5 bases). Trimming cost V 4 bases and J 2 bases, with 11 bases left between them. Germline V gene sequence: CDR1 GTSNPN, CDR2 SVGIG (reference sequence). This CDR3 contains 13 residues. The chain's CDR3 is CAWKHGANTEAFF. For the CDR3, the DNA is TGTGCCTGGAAACATGGGGCAAACACTGAAGCTTTCTTT.

The chain couples TRBV11-2 to TRBJ1-3; no clear D gene. Trimming took 2 bases from V and 0 from J, leaving 11 bases between them. Germline loops: CDR1 SGHAT, CDR2 FQNNGV. The CDR3 is 16 amino acids. Here the CDR3 DNA reads TGTGCCAGCAGCTTAAACATGGGCCCCTCTGGAAACACCATATATTTT. The encoded protein is CASSLNMGPSGNTIYF.

This chain joins TRBV7-9 and TRBJ2-7, with D possibly matching TRBD1 (6 bases). Germline CDR1 is SEHNR and CDR2 is FQNEAQ (reference sequence). CDR3 size: 13 residues. V gave up 3 bases and J gave up 0 bases, with 6 bases separating them. The CDR3 spells CASSLGASYEQYF. In nucleotides, the CDR3 is TGTGCCAGCAGCTTGGGGGCCTCCTACGAGCAGTACTTC.

The rearrangement links TRBV24-1 to TRBJ1-5; D is possibly TRBD1 (5 bases). Trimming took off 4 bases at V and 5 bases at J, with 8 bases between the two ends. The CDR3 totals 13 residues. The germline gives CDR1 KGHDR, CDR2 SFDVKD. The DNA of the CDR3 is TGTGCCACCAGTGAGACGGGGGATCAGCCCCAGCATTTT. Protein sequence: CATSETGDQPQHF.

The V and J genes are TRBV7-6 and TRBJ2-7; TRBD2 agrees at 14 bases. V was pared by 5 bases and J by 6 bases, with 9 bases of the junction left unmatched. This CDR3 region has 16 residues. Germline V lookup: CDR1 SGHVS, CDR2 FNYEAQ. The CDR3 spells CASSPSGLAGGGEQYF. The CDR3 DNA sequence: TGTGCCAGCAGCCCGTCCGGACTAGCGGGAGGAGGCGAGCAGTACTTC.

There are a few counts of this clone. The CDR3 loop reads CASSVGVQAEQFF. The CDR3 nucleotides read TGTGCCAGCAGCGTAGGGGTCCAGGCTGAGCAGTTCTTC. The V call is TRBV9, the J call TRBJ2-1; the D is unclear. The CDR3 extends over 13 amino acids. V lost 0 bases, J lost 9 bases, and 10 bases lay in between. Per germline, CDR1 SGDLS and CDR2 YYNGEE. The full variable domain, its missing parts supplied by reference TRBV9 and TRBJ2-1, is DSGVTQTPKHLITATGQRVTLRCSPRSGDLSVYWYQQSLDQGLQFLIQYYNGEERAKGNILERFSAQQFPDLHSELNLSSLELGDSALYFCASSVGVQAEQFFGPGTRLTVL.

The chain uses TRBV7-9 and TRBJ2-5; D is perhaps TRBD1 (8 bases). Trimming shortened V by 5 bases and J by 5 bases, and 24 bases separated the two germline ends. The CDR3 spans 17 residues. Germline-derived CDR1 and CDR2 are SEHNR and FQNEAQ (reference sequence). Here the CDR3 DNA reads TGTGCCAGCAGCCGAGTGGGAACTAGCGCAGGGGGCGAGACCCAGTACTTC. Translation gives CASSRVGTSAGGETQYF.

The gene calls are TRBV27 and TRBJ1-1; no firm D call. The ends were cut back, 3 bases at V and 5 bases at J, with 10 bases in the middle. Germline loops: CDR1 MNHEY, CDR2 SMNVEV (reference sequence). This CDR3 is built from 13 residues. Written as DNA, the CDR3 is TGTGCCAGCAGTTTCTCACAGTATACTGAAGCTTTCTTT. Translating gives CASSFSQYTEAFF.

The chain combines TRBV4-2 with TRBJ2-1; D uncertain. This CDR3 region has 15 residues. Germline V gene data show CDR1 as LGHNA and CDR2 as YNFKEQ. V lost 0 bases and J lost 7, with 13 bases in between. The CDR3 bases are TGTGCCAGCAGCCAAGATCTTTTCCAGGCGAATGAGCAGTTCTTC. Amino acids: CASSQDLFQANEQFF.

This chain links TRBV29-1 with TRBJ1-4; 7 bases agree with TRBD1. Germline values: CDR1 SQVTM, CDR2 ANQGSEA. The CDR3 runs 13 residues. The V segment lost 6 bases and the J segment 5 bases; nucleotides outside the gene matches: 6. The CDR3 nucleotides are TGCAGCGTCCGACGGGACAGAAATGAAAAACTGTTTTTT. As protein: CSVRRDRNEKLFF.

The chain links TRBV6-5 to TRBJ2-7, with D maybe TRBD1 (6 bases). Germline V gene data show CDR1 as MNHEY and CDR2 as SVGAGI. Trimming stripped 0 bases from V and 2 bases from J, with 14 bases between. The CDR3 extends over 16 amino acids. CDR3 bases: TGTGCCAGCAGTTACTCTGGGCTAGCAGGGGCCTACGAGCAGTACTTC. Translating it yields CASSYSGLAGAYEQYF.

The rearrangement links TRBV15 to TRBJ2-6, with 7 positions matching TRBD1. Germline-derived CDR1 and CDR2 are LNHNV and YYDKDF (reference sequence). V gave up 1 base and J gave up 0 bases; unmatched junction bases: 6. This CDR3 contains 18 residues. The CDR3 sequence: CATSRADRFSSGANVLTF. CDR3 nucleotides: TGTGCCACCAGCAGAGCGGACAGGTTCAGCTCTGGGGCCAACGTCCTGACTTTC. Drawing the rest from reference TRBV15 and TRBJ2-6, the complete variable domain is DAMVIQNPRYQVTQFGKPVTLSCSQTLNHNVMYWYQQKSSQAPKLLFHYYDKDFNNEADTPDNFQSRRPNTSFCFLDIRSPGLGDTAMYLCATSRADRFSSGANVLTFGAGSRLTVL.

The chain links TRBV11-2 to TRBJ2-1; maybe TRBD2 (7 bases). Trimming stripped 2 bases from V and 5 bases from J, with 19 bases between. Germline V lookup: CDR1 SGHAT, CDR2 FQNNGV. This CDR3 region has 17 residues. The CDR3, as DNA: TGTGCCAGCAGCTTATGGGGGGGCGGCGATATAGACAATGAGCAGTTCTTC. It codes for CASSLWGGGDIDNEQFF.

The chain carries TRBV4-1 and TRBJ2-7; 8 bases line up with TRBD2. CDR3 length equals 16 residues. Germline V gives CDR1 MGHRA, CDR2 YSYEKL. J lost 4 bases, V lost 1 base, and 9 bases had no gene match. The DNA for the CDR3 is TGCGCCAGCAGCCAAGTCTTTGGAACTAGCGGATACGAGCAGTACTTC. Amino acid sequence: CASSQVFGTSGYEQYF.

This clone was recorded only once. The rearrangement uses TRBV4-3 and TRBJ2-7; tentatively, D is TRBD2 (5 bases). V lost 0 bases, J lost 6 bases, and 21 bases lay in between. CDR3 length: 17 residues. Germline loops: CDR1 LGHNA, CDR2 YSLEER. CDR3 loop: CASSQDASTSRWGEQYF. The CDR3 nucleotides are TGCGCCAGCAGCCAAGATGCCTCAACTAGTCGATGGGGCGAGCAGTACTTC.

The chain is built from TRBV5-1 and TRBJ1-1; TRBD1 aligns across 8 bases. The CDR3 contains 15 residues. Trimming removed 4 bases from V and 4 bases from J; junction bases left unmatched: 9. CDR1 is SGHRS and CDR2 is YFSETQ in the germline V gene. The CDR3 here is CASSQGAIGSTEAFF. Here the CDR3 DNA reads TGCGCCAGCAGCCAGGGGGCTATAGGGAGCACTGAAGCTTTCTTT.